The TCR beta chain described here comes from a study of technical replicates of blood from a handful of donors. The data were produced by immunoSEQ multiplex PCR, yet TCRdb's version contains in-frame clones alone and is incomplete. This table holds roughly 70,000 clones, roughly 94% found once. The ends were cut back, 1 base at V and 5 bases at J, with 8 bases in the middle. Germline CDR1 reads GTSNPN; CDR2 reads SVGIG (reference sequence). The CDR3 spans 12 residues. Sequenced: T cells isolated from PBMCs. This sequence originates from a human donor in good health. V is TRBV30 and J is TRBJ2-5; D not resolved. The CDR3 region is CAWSDVGETQYF. In DNA form, the CDR3 reads TGTGCCTGGAGTGACGTCGGGGAGACCCAGTACTTC.